The 12 T cell receptor beta chains presented below share a single source sample, sequenced in a study of T cells in localized non-small cell lung cancer. Sequencing used immunoSEQ multiplex PCR; TCRdb keeps in-frame clones, though not all of them. The data contain about 74,000 clones, approximately 88% of them singletons. The sample here was peripheral blood, taken before any cancer treatment. All receptors derive from an older female donor with stage I lung adenocarcinoma.

CDR3 sequence reads: CASSLTGEGEAFF. As DNA, the CDR3 is TGCGCCAGCAGCTTGACCGGGGAAGGTGAAGCTTTCTTT. This chain links TRBV5-1 with TRBJ1-1, with D uncertain. CDR3 length: 13 amino acids. V was clipped by 1 base and J by 7 bases, with 11 bases between them. Germline CDR1 reads SGHRS; CDR2 reads YFSETQ.

This chain connects TRBV9 to TRBJ2-3, with D possibly being TRBD2 (7 bases). The CDR3 runs 17 residues. The V gene's germline CDR1 is SGDLS and CDR2 YYNGEE. The V gene lost 4 bases and the J gene lost 0 bases, with 18 bases spanning the gap. CDR3 protein: CASSRWGGLTSTDTQYF. As DNA, the CDR3 is TGTGCCAGCAGCCGTTGGGGGGGGCTTACTAGCACAGATACGCAGTATTTT.

Turning to this clone: A read error may account for a junction end that differs from germline. The rearrangement uses TRBV3-1 (or the pseudogene TRBV3-2) and TRBJ2-7; no clear D. Germline V lookup: CDR1 LGHDT, CDR2 YNNKEL (reference sequence). The CDR3 totals 9 residues. The CDR3 nucleotides are TGTGCCAGCGGGCGGCCCGTCACCTTC. This encodes CASGRPVTF.

The chain joins TRBV5-1 to TRBJ1-2, with D tentatively TRBD1 (5 bases). The V gene lost 5 bases and the J gene lost 5 bases, with 10 bases spanning the gap. This CDR3 region has 12 residues. Germline CDR1 SGHRS, CDR2 YFSETQ. CDR3 DNA sequence: TGCGCCAGCAGACAGGAAGAGTATGGCTACACCTTC. Translating gives CASRQEEYGYTF. The full variable domain, in which reference TRBV5-1 and TRBJ1-2 provide the parts outside the CDR3, is KAGVTQTPRYLIKTRGQQVTLSCSPISGHRSVSWYQQTPGQGLQFLFEYFSETQRNKGNFPGRFSGRQFSNSRSEMNVSTLELGDSALYLCASRQEEYGYTFGSGTRLTVV.

As regards this clone: A read error may produce the germline difference seen at one junction end. This chain uses TRBV5-1 with TRBJ2-7, with 8 bases matching TRBD1. Germline-derived CDR1 and CDR2 are SGHRS and YFSETQ. The CDR3 is 14 residues long. In DNA, the CDR3 is TGCGCCGGCAGCTTGGCAAGACAGGGGTACGAGCAGTACTTC. Its protein is CAGSLARQGYEQYF.

The genes are TRBV9 and TRBJ2-2; the D gene is possibly TRBD1 (6 bases). The germline CDR1 and CDR2 sequences are SGDLS and YYNGEE. V lost 0 bases and J 0 bases, leaving 12 bases between the germline ends. The CDR3 has 17 residues. Written as DNA, the CDR3 is TGTGCCAGCAGCGTAGCCCCTCACAGGGCGAACACCGGGGAGCTGTTTTTT. This encodes CASSVAPHRANTGELFF.

The chain combines TRBV7-8 with TRBJ2-7, with a tentative D call TRBD1 (5 bases). Germline V gene data show CDR1 as SGHVS and CDR2 as FQNEAQ. With 1 base removed from V and 2 bases from J, the gap between germline ends came to 9 bases. The CDR3 is 14 residues long. CDR3 amino acids: CASSLEPRAYEQYF. The CDR3 DNA reads TGTGCCAGCAGCTTAGAACCCAGGGCCTACGAGCAGTACTTC. The variable domain in full, with the rest retrieved from reference TRBV7-8 and TRBJ2-7, is GAGVSQSPRYKVAKRGQDVALRCDPISGHVSLFWYQQALGQGPEFLTYFQNEAQLDKSGLPSDRFFAERPEGSVSTLKIQRTQQEDSAVYLCASSLEPRAYEQYFGPGTRLTVT.

CDR3 DNA sequence: TGCAGCGTTCCCGCCCCGACAGTCCCGAACACTGAAGCTTTCTTT. Its protein product is CSVPAPTVPNTEAFF. This chain joins TRBV29-1 and TRBJ1-1; the D gene is possibly TRBD1 (5 bases). The CDR3 loop spans 15 amino acids. From germline, CDR1 is SQVTM and CDR2 ANQGSEA. Trimming cost V 5 bases and J 1 base, with 17 bases left between them.

This chain uses TRBV9 with TRBJ2-3; maybe TRBD1 (5 bases). The V and J ends lost 3 bases and 6 bases respectively, with 14 bases between them. Germline lookup yields CDR1 SGDLS and CDR2 YYNGEE. The CDR3 totals 14 residues. Here the CDR3 DNA reads TGTGCCAGCAGCGACGACAGAAAGGGGGATACGCAGTATTTT. This gives the protein CASSDDRKGDTQYF. The whole variable domain, filled in from reference TRBV9 and TRBJ2-3, reads DSGVTQTPKHLITATGQRVTLRCSPRSGDLSVYWYQQSLDQGLQFLIQYYNGEERAKGNILERFSAQQFPDLHSELNLSSLELGDSALYFCASSDDRKGDTQYFGPGTRLTVL.

The genes are TRBV27 and TRBJ2-6; TRBD1 matches at 7 bases. The CDR3 consists of 19 residues. V dropped 4 bases and J dropped 0; count of bases not matched to a gene: 12. The germline CDR1 and CDR2 sequences are MNHEY and SMNVEV (reference sequence). CDR3 in DNA: TGTGCCAGCAGTTATAACAGGGGCGTCTACGTCTCTGGGGCCAACGTCCTGACTTTC. Amino acid sequence: CASSYNRGVYVSGANVLTF.

The gene calls are TRBV19 and TRBJ2-6; D may be TRBD1 (6 bases). This CDR3 contains 15 residues. CDR1 and CDR2 from the germline V gene are LNHDA and SQIVND (reference sequence). The germline V and J ends were trimmed by 6 bases and 1 base, with 10 bases remaining between them. This chain's CDR3 is CASSHQGSGANVLTF. DNA for the CDR3: TGTGCCAGTAGCCACCAGGGGTCTGGGGCCAACGTCCTGACTTTC.

The CDR3 region has the DNA TGTGCCAGCAGCTACGGCGCCGGGGACCACGAGCAGTACTTC. This translates into CASSYGAGDHEQYF. The rearrangement joins TRBV7-2 to TRBJ2-7; D possibly matches TRBD1 or TRBD2 (5 bases each). The germline V gene has CDR1 SGHTA and CDR2 FQGNSA. The CDR3 consists of 14 residues. Between the trimmed V and J ends, which lost 4 bases and 5 bases, there was a span of 15 bases.